This entry lists 5 T cell receptor beta chains sequenced from one sample in a study of CD8 T cell repertoires and HIV-1 epitope variants. Method: immunoSEQ multiplex PCR; TCRdb's copy keeps in-frame clones and lacks some. The profile shows more than 85,000 clones, roughly four fifths of them singletons. Sample: uncultured baseline CD8+ T cells from peripheral blood mononuclear cells (PBMCs). These receptors were collected from a male donor with HIV.

The gene calls are TRBV15 and TRBJ2-5; a possible D gene is TRBD2 (5 bases). Germline CDR1 is LNHNV and CDR2 is YYDKDF (reference sequence). This CDR3 has 14 amino acids. V was clipped by 1 base and J by 8 bases, with 14 bases between them. CDR3 in amino acids: CATSRGSGVGTQYF. In nucleotides, the CDR3 is TGTGCCACCAGCAGAGGTTCCGGGGTGGGTACCCAGTACTTC.

This clone was seen more than once but under ten times. The J gene is TRBJ2-7, the V gene TRBV18; 7 bases line up with TRBD1. The CDR3 has 14 residues. V shed 6 bases and J 3 bases; nucleotides not matched to a gene: 8. The germline gives CDR1 KGHSH, CDR2 LQKENI. The CDR3 protein is CASSPGTAYYEQYF. CDR3 nucleotides: TGTGCCAGCTCCCCCGGGACAGCTTACTACGAGCAGTACTTC.

This clone was detected once. The chain carries TRBV28 and TRBJ1-1; 8 bases agree with TRBD1. Trimming removed 7 bases from V and 8 bases from J; junction bases left unmatched: 15. There are 15 residues in the CDR3. Germline V gene data show CDR1 as MDHEN and CDR2 as SYDVKM. In DNA form, the CDR3 reads TGTGCCAGCATCAGTTTCCATGGGACAGGAAGAGAAGCTTTCTTT. Translated: CASISFHGTGREAFF.

The sample holds one count of this clone. The gene calls are TRBV29-1 and TRBJ2-1; D possibly corresponds to TRBD2 (6 bases). CDR1 is SQVTM, CDR2 ANQGSEA, per germline. The CDR3 contains 15 residues. Between the trimmed V and J ends, which lost 3 bases and 3 bases, there was a span of 15 bases. CDR3 DNA sequence: TGCAGCGTTGACTCGCCCCTAGCGCTCTACAATGAGCAGTTCTTC. The encoded protein is CSVDSPLALYNEQFF.

The chain uses TRBV7-2 and TRBJ1-1; D remains ambiguous. The germline V gene has CDR1 SGHTA and CDR2 FQGNSA. V was clipped by 5 bases and J by 5 bases, with 18 bases between them. The CDR3 extends over 15 amino acids. The CDR3 loop is CASSARHRSMTEAFF. DNA for the CDR3: TGTGCCAGCAGCGCACGACACCGCTCTATGACTGAAGCTTTCTTT.